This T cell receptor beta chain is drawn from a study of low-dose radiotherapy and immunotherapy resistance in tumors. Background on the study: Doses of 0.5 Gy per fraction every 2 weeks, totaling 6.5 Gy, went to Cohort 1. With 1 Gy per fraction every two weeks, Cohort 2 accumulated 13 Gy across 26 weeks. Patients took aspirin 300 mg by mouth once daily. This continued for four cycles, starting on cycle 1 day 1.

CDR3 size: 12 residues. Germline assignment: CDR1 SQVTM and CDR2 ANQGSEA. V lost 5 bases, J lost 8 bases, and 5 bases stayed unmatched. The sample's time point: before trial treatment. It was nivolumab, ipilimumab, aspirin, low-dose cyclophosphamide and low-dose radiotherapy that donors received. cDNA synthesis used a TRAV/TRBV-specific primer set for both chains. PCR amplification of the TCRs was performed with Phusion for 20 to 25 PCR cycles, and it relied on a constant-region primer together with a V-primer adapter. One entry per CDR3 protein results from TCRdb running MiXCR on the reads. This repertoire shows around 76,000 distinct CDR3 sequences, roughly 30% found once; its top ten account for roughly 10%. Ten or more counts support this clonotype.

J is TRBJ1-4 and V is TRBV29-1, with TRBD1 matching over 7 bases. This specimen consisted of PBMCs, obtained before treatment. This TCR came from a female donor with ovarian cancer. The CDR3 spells CSVYQGGEKLFF. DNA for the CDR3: TGCAGCGTTTATCAGGGGGGAGAAAAACTGTTTTTT.